This T cell receptor beta chain was recovered during a study of T cells in Graves' hyperthyroidism and ophthalmopathy. This clonotype has a count of ten or more. The investigators amplified TCR beta CDR3 regions from RNA transcripts. First-round RT-PCR targeting the TCR CDR3 was performed with the HTBI primer set. TCRdb processed the multiplex PCR reads anew with MiXCR; each CDR3 protein has one entry. The sample holds fewer than 450,000 distinct CDR3 sequences; approximately 17% are singletons and the top ten take around a third. The CDR3 is made up of 15 amino acids. Trimming took 1 base from V and 4 from J; bases not matched to a gene: 0. Germline CDR1 reads LGHNA; CDR2 reads YNFKEQ. Hyperthyroidism was newly diagnosed in patients aged 18 to 65 (duration under 2 months). At first hyperthyroidism diagnosis, before any ophthalmopathy symptoms, the blood sample was collected. About 9.4 ml fresh peripheral blood yielded the PBMCs.

The chain links TRBV4-2 to TRBJ2-3, with 12 nucleotides matching TRBD2. This clonotype was obtained from a woman aged 25-40 years with Graves' hyperthyroidism that later progressed to Graves' ophthalmopathy. The sequenced material came from blood. CDR3 protein: CASSQGLAGADTQYF. Written as DNA, the CDR3 is TGTGCCAGCAGCCAAGGACTAGCGGGGGCAGATACGCAGTATTTT.